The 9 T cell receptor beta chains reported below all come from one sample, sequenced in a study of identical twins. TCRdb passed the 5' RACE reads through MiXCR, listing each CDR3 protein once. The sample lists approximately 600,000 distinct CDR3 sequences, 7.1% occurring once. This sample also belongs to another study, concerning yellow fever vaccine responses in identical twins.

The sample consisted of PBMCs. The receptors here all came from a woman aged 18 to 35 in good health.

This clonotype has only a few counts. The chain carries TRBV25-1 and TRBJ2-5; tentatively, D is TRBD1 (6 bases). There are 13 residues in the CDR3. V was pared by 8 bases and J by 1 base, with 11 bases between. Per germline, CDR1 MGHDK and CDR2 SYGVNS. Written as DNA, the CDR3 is TGTGCCAGCTCCTGGGACACCCAAGAGACCCAGTACTTC. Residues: CASSWDTQETQYF.

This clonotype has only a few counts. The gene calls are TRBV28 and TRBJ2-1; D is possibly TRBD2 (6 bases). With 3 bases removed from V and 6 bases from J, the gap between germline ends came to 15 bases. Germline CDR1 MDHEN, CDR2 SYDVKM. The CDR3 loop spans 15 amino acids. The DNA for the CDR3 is TGTGCCAGCAGTTTCGCCGGCGGGGTCCCCAATGAGCAGTTCTTC. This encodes CASSFAGGVPNEQFF.

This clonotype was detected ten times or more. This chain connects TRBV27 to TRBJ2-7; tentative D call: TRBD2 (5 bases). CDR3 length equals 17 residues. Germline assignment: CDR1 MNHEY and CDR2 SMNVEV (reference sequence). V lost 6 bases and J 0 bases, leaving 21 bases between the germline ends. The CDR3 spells CASSPGGLLLSSYEQYV. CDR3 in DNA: TGTGCCAGCAGCCCCGGCGGGCTCCTTCTAAGCTCCTACGAGCAGTACGTC.

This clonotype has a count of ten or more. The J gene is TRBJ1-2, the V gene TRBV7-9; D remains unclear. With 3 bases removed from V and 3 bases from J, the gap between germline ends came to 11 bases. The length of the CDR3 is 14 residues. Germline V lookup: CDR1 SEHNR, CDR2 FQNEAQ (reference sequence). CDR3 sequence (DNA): TGTGCCAGCAGCTTCTCGGACTGGGACTATGGCTACACCTTC. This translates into CASSFSDWDYGYTF.

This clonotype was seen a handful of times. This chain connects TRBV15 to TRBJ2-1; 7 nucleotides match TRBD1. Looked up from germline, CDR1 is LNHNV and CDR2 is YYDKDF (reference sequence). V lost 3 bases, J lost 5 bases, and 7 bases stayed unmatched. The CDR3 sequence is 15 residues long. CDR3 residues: CATSRGMDRNNEQFF. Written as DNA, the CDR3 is TGTGCCACCAGCAGGGGTATGGACAGGAACAATGAGCAGTTCTTC. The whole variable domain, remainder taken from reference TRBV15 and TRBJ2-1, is DAMVIQNPRYQVTQFGKPVTLSCSQTLNHNVMYWYQQKSSQAPKLLFHYYDKDFNNEADTPDNFQSRRPNTSFCFLDIRSPGLGDTAMYLCATSRGMDRNNEQFFGPGTRLTVL.

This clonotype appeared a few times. The chain's CDR3 is CASSSYIGLPYEQYF. The DNA of the CDR3 is TGTGCCAGCAGCTCTTACATCGGACTACCTTACGAGCAGTACTTC. The chain has TRBV7-3 and TRBJ2-7, with D perhaps matching TRBD2 (6 bases). With 4 bases removed from V and 4 bases from J, the gap between germline ends came to 17 bases. The CDR3 spans 15 residues. Germline V gene sequence: CDR1 SGHTA, CDR2 FQGTGA.

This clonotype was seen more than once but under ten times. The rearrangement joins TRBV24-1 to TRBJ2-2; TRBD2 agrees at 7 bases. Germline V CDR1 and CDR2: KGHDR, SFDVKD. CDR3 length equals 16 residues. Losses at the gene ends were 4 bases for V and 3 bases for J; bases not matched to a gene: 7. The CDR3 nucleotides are TGTGCCACCAGTGAATTTGAGCGGGGAGACACCGGGGAGCTGTTTTTT. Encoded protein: CATSEFERGDTGELFF.

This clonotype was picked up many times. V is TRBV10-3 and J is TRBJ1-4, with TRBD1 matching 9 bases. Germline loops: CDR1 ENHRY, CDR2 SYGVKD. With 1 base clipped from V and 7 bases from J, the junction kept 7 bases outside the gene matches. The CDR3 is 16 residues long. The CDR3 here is CAISEYGTGTSEKLFF. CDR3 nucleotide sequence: TGTGCCATCAGTGAGTACGGGACAGGGACGAGTGAAAAACTGTTTTTT.

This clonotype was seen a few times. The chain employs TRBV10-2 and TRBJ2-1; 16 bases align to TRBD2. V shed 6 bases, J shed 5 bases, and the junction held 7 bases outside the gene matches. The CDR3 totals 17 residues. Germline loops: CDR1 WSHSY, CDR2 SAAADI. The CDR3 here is CASRTGTSGGADNEQFF. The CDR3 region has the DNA TGCGCCAGCAGGACAGGGACTAGCGGGGGGGCCGACAATGAGCAGTTCTTC.